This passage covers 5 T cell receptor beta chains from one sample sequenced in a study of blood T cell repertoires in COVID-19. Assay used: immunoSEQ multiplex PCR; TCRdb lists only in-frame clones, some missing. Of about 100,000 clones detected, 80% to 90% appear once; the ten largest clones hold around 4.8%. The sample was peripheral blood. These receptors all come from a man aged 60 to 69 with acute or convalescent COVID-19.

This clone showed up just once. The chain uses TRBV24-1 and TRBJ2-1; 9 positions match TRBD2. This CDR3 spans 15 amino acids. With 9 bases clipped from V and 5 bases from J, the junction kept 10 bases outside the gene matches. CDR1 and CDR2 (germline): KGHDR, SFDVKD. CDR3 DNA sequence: TGTGCCACCGGGACGGGACTAGCCTCTAACAATGAGCAGTTCTTC. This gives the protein CATGTGLASNNEQFF.

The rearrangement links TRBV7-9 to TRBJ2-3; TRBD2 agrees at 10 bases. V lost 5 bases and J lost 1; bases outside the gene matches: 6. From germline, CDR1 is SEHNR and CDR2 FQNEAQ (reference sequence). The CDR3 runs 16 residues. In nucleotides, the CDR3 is TGTGCCAGCAGCCCGTGGACTAGCGGACGCACAGATACGCAGTATTTT. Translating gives CASSPWTSGRTDTQYF.

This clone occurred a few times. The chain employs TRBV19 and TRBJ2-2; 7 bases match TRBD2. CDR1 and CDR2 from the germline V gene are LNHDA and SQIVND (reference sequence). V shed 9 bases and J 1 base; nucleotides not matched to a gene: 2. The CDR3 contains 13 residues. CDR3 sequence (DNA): TGTGCCAGCTCGGGGGGGAACACCGGGGAGCTGTTTTTT. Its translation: CASSGGNTGELFF.

CDR3 bases: TGTGCCAGCAGCTTGGGCCGGGTTGAAGCTTTCTTT. It specifies CASSLGRVEAFF. The chain recombines TRBV5-4 with TRBJ1-1; D is undetermined. The CDR3 length is 12 residues. Germline lookup yields CDR1 SGHNT and CDR2 YYREEE (reference sequence). Trimming cost V 0 bases and J 7 bases, with 7 bases left between them.

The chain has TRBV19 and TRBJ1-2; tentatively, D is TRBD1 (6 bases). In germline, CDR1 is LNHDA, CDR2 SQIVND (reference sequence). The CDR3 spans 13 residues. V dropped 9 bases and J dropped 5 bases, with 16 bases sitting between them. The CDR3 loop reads CASTEQGSYGYTF. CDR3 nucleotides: TGTGCCAGCACGGAACAGGGCTCTTATGGCTACACCTTC. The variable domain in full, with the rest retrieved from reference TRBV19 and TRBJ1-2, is DGGITQSPKYLFRKEGQNVTLSCEQNLNHDAMYWYRQDPGQGLRLIYYSQIVNDFQKGDIAEGYSVSREKKESFPLTVTSAQKNPTAFYLCASTEQGSYGYTFGSGTRLTVV.